Following are 5 T cell receptor beta chains from one sample sequenced in a study of blood T cell repertoires in COVID-19. Assay used: immunoSEQ multiplex PCR; TCRdb lists only in-frame clones, some missing. The sample includes approximately 340,000 clones, around 83% seen only once; the top ten take 2.5% to 3%. Sequencing input: peripheral blood. The receptors here all came from a young man with active or convalescent COVID-19.

This clone was seen just once. V usage is TRBV15 and J usage is TRBJ2-2; D is uncertain. The V end was cut by 4 bases, the J end by 6 bases, with 12 bases between. Germline V gene data show CDR1 as LNHNV and CDR2 as YYDKDF (reference sequence). This CDR3 comprises 14 residues. CDR3 coding DNA: TGTGCCACCAGCACCCCAGGTCTGGCCGGGGAGCTGTTTTTT. It translates to CATSTPGLAGELFF.

The CDR3 loop reads CASSQGGAYEQYF. The CDR3 DNA reads as TGTGCCAGCAGCCAAGGGGGCGCCTACGAGCAGTACTTC. The chain recombines TRBV3-1 (or the pseudogene TRBV3-2) with TRBJ2-7; D is possibly TRBD1 (5 bases). Per germline, CDR1 LGHDT and CDR2 YNNKEL (reference sequence). The CDR3 has 13 residues. V was cut by 1 base and J by 2 bases, with 6 bases left in between.

J is TRBJ1-2 and V is TRBV6-5, with TRBD1 matching over 9 bases. The CDR3 is made up of 15 amino acids. J lost 2 bases, V lost 5 bases, and 6 bases had no gene match. From germline, CDR1 is MNHEY and CDR2 SVGAGI. CDR3: CASSLFGTGNYGYTF. The CDR3 bases are TGTGCCAGCAGTCTGTTCGGGACAGGGAACTATGGCTACACCTTC.

This clone was detected once. This chain links TRBV4-3 with TRBJ2-2; 13 positions match TRBD2. J lost 3 bases, V lost 0 bases, and 7 bases had no gene match. Per the germline V gene, CDR1 is LGHNA and CDR2 is YSLEER. The CDR3 covers 19 residues. The CDR3 DNA follows: TGCGCCAGCAGCCAAGAAGGCGGACTAGCGGGAGTTCACACCGGGGAGCTGTTTTTT. It is translated as CASSQEGGLAGVHTGELFF.

The chain recombines TRBV30 with TRBJ1-4; 7 nucleotides line up with TRBD1. The CDR3 spans 15 residues. From germline, CDR1 is GTSNPN and CDR2 SVGIG (reference sequence). Trimming cost V 0 bases and J 5 bases; bases outside gene matches: 6. The CDR3 nucleotides read TGTGCCTGGAGTGTACTAGACAGGGTAAATGAAAAACTGTTTTTT. Protein: CAWSVLDRVNEKLFF.